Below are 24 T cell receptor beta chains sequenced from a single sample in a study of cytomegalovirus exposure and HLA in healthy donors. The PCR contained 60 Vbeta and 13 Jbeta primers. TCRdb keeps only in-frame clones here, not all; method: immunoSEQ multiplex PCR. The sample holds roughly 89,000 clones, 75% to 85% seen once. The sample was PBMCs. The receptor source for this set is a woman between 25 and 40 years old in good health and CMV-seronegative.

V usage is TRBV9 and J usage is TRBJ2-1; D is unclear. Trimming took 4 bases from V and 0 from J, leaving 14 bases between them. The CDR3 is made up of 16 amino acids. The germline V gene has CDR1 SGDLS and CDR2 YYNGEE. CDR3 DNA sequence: TGTGCCAGCAGCCCCCGACTGGTTAGCTCCTACAATGAGCAGTTCTTC. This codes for CASSPRLVSSYNEQFF.

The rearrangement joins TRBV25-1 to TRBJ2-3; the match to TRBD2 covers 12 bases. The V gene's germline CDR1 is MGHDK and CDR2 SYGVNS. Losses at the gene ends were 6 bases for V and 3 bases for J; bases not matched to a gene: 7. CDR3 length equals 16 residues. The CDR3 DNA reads TGTGCCAGCAGGGACGGACTAGCGGGAAGGACAGATACGCAGTATTTT. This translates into CASRDGLAGRTDTQYF. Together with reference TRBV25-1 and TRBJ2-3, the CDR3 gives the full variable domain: EADIYQTPRYLVIGTGKKITLECSQTMGHDKMYWYQQDPGMELHLIHYSYGVNSTEKGDLSSESTVSRIRTEHFPLTLESARPSHTSQYLCASRDGLAGRTDTQYFGPGTRLTVL.

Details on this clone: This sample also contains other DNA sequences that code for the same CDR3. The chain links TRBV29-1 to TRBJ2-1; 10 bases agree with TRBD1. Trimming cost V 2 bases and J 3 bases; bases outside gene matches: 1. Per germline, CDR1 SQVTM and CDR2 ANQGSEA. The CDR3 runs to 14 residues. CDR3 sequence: CSVERDRGYNEQFF. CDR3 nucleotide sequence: TGCAGCGTTGAACGGGACAGGGGCTACAATGAGCAGTTCTTC.

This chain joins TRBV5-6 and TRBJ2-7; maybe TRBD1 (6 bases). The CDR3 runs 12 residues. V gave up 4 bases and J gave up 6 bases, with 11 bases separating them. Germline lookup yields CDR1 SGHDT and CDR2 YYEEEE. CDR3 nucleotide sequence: TGTGCCAGCAGCCTTACAGGGTTCGAGCAGTACTTC. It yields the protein CASSLTGFEQYF.

DNA of the CDR3: TGTGCCAGTATTTGGGGGGTAGGAGAGACCCAGTACTTC. As protein: CASIWGVGETQYF. The J gene is TRBJ2-5, the V gene TRBV19; D is possibly TRBD2 (6 bases). Germline values: CDR1 LNHDA, CDR2 SQIVND (reference sequence). The CDR3 extends over 13 amino acids. Trimming pared 7 bases from V and 4 bases from J, leaving 13 bases between.

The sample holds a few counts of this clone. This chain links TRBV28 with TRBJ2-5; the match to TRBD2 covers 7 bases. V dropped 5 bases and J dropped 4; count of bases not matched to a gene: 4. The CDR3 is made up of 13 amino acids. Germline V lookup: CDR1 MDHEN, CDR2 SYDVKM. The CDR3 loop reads CASSVPSGETQYF. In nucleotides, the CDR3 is TGTGCCAGCAGTGTACCTAGCGGAGAGACCCAGTACTTC.

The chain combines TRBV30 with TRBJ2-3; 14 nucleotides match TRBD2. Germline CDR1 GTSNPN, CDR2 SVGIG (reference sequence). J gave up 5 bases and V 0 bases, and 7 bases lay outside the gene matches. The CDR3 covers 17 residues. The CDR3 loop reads CAWSVGWTSGRIDTQYF. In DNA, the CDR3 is TGTGCCTGGAGTGTAGGATGGACTAGCGGGAGGATAGATACGCAGTATTTT.

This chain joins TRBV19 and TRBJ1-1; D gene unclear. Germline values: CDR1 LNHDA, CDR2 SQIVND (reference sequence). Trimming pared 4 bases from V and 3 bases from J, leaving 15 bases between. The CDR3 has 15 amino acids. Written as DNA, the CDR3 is TGTGCCAGTAGTAAACGGGAAAACTGGGACACTGAAGCTTTCTTT. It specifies CASSKRENWDTEAFF.

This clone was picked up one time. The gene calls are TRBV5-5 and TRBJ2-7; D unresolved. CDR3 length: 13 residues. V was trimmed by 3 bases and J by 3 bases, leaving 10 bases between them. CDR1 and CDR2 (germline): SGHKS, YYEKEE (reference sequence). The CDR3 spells CASSSFLDYEQYF. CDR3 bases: TGTGCCAGCAGCTCCTTTTTAGACTACGAGCAGTACTTC. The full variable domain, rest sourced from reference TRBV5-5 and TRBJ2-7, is DAGVTQSPTHLIKTRGQQVTLRCSPISGHKSVSWYQQVLGQGPQFIFQYYEKEERGRGNFPDRFSARQFPNYSSELNVNALLLGDSALYLCASSSFLDYEQYFGPGTRLTVT.

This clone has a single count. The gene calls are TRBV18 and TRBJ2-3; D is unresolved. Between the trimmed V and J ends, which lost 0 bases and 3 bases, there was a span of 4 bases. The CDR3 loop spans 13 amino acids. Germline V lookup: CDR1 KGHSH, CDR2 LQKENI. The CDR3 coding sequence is TGTGCCAGCTCACCACCCGGTACAGATACGCAGTATTTT. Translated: CASSPPGTDTQYF.

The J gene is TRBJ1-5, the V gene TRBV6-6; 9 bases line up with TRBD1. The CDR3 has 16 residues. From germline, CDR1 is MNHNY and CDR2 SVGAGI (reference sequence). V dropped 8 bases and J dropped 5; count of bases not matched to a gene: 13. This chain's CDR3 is CASLQLGQGTDQPQHF. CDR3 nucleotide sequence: TGTGCCAGCCTACAGTTAGGACAGGGGACCGATCAGCCCCAGCATTTT.

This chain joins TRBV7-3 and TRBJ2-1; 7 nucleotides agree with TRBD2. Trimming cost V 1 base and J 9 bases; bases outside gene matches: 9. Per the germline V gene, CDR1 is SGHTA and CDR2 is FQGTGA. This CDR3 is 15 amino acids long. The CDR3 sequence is CASSLSPSGMGEQFF. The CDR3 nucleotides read TGTGCCAGCAGCTTAAGTCCTAGCGGAATGGGTGAGCAGTTCTTC.

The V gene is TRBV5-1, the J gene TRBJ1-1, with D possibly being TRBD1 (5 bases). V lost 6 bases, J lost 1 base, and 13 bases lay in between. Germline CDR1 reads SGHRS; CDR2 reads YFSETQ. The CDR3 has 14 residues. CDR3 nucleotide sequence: TGCGCCAGCACGAAACAGGTCGGGAACACTGAAGCTTTCTTT. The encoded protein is CASTKQVGNTEAFF. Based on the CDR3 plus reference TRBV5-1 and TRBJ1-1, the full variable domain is KAGVTQTPRYLIKTRGQQVTLSCSPISGHRSVSWYQQTPGQGLQFLFEYFSETQRNKGNFPGRFSGRQFSNSRSEMNVSTLELGDSALYLCASTKQVGNTEAFFGQGTRLTVV.

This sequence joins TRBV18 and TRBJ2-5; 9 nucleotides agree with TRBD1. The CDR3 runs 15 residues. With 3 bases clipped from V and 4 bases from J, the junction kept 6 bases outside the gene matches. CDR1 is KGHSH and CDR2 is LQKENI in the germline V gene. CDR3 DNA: TGTGCCAGCTCACCGGGACAGGGAGGAATAGAGACCCAGTACTTC. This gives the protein CASSPGQGGIETQYF.

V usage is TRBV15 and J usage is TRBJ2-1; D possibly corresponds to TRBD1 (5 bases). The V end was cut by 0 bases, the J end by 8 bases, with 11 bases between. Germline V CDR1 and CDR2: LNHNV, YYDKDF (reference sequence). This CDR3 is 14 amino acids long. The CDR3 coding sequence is TGTGCCACCAGCAGAGACAGGGTGAGTGATGAGCAGTTCTTC. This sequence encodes CATSRDRVSDEQFF.

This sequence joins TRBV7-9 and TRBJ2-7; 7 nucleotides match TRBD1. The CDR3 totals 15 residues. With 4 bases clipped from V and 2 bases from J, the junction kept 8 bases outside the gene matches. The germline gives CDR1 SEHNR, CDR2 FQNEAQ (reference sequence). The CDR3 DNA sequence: TGTGCCAGCAGCTCTCAGACAGGGAGAACCTACGAGCAGTACTTC. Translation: CASSSQTGRTYEQYF.

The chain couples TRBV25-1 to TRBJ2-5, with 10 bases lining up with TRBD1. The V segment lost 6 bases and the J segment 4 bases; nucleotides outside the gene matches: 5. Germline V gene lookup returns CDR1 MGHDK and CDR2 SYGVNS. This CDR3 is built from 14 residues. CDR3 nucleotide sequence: TGTGCCAGCAGGGAGACAGGGGGCCGAGAGACCCAGTACTTC. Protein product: CASRETGGRETQYF.

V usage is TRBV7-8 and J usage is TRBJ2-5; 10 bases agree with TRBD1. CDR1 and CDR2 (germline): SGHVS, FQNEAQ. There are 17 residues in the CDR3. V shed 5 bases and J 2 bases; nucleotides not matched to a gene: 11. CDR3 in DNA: TGTGCCAGCAGCCTCATTACGTTGGGACAGGGGCAAGAGACCCAGTACTTC. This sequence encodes CASSLITLGQGQETQYF.

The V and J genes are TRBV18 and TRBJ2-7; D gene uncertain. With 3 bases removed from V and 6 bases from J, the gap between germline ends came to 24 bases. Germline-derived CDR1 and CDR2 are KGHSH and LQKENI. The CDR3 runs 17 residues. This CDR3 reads CASSPRSTASSDGEQYF. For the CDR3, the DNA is TGTGCCAGCTCACCTCGGAGCACGGCAAGCTCTGACGGCGAGCAGTACTTC.

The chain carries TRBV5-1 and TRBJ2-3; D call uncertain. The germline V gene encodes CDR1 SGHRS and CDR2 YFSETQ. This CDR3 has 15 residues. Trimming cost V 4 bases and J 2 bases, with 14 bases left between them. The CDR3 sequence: CASSPPESSTDTQYF. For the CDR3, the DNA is TGCGCCAGCAGCCCGCCGGAGAGTTCCACAGATACGCAGTATTTT.

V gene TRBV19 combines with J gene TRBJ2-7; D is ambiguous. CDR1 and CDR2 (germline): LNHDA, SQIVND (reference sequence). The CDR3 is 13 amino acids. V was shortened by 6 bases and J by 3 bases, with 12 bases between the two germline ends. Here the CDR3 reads CASSQIPGYEQYF. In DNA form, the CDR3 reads TGTGCCAGTAGCCAAATTCCGGGCTACGAGCAGTACTTC.

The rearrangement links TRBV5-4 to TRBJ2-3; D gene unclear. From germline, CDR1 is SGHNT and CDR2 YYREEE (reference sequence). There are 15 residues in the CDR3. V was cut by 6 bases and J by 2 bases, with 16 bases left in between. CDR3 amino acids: CASTPRSGNTDTQYF. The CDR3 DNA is TGTGCCAGCACCCCCCGCTCTGGCAACACAGATACGCAGTATTTT.

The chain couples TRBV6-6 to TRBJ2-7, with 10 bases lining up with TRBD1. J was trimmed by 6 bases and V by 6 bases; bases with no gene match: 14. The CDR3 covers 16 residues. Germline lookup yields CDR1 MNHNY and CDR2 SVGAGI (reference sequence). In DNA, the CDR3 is TGTGCCAGCAGCGACCTAGGAGGACAGGGGGTTCGCGAGCAGTACTTC. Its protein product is CASSDLGGQGVREQYF.

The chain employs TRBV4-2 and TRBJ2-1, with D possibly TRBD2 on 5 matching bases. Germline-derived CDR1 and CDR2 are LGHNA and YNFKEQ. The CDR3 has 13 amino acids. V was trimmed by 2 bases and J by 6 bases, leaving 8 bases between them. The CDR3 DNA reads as TGTGCCAGCAGCCAAATAGAGGGCAATGAGCAGTTCTTC. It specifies CASSQIEGNEQFF.